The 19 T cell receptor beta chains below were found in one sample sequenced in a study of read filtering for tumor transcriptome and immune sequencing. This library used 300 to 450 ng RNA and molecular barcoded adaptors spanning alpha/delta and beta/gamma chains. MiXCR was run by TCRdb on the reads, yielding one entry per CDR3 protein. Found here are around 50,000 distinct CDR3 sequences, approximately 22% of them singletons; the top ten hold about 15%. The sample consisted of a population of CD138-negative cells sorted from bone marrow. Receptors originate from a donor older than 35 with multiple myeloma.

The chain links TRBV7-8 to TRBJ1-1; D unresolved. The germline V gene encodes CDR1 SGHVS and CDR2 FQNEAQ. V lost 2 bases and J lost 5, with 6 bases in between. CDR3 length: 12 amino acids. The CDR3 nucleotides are TGTGCCAGCAGCTTAATAGGAACTGAAGCTTTCTTT. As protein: CASSLIGTEAFF.

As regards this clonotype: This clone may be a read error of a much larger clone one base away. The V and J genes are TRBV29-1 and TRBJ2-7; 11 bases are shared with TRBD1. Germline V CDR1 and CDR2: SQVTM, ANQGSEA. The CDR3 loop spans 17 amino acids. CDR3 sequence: CGVEDPTGTGGTYEQYF. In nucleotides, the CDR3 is TGCGGCGTTGAAGATCCAACGGGGACAGGGGGGACCTACGAGCAGTACTTC.

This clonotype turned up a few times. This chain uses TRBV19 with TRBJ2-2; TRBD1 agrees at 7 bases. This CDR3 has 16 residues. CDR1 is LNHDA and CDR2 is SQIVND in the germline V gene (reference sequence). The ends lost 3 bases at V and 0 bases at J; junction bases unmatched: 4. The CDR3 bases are TGTGCCAGTAGTATGGACAGGCCGCCGAACACCGGGGAGCTGTTTTTT. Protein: CASSMDRPPNTGELFF.

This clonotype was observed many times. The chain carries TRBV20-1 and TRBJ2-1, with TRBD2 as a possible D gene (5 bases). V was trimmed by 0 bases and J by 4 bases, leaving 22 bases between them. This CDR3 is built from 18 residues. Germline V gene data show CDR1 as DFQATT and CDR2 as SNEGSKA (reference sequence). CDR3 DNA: TGCAGTGCTAGAGATATTACCCCGGGAACAGCCGTTTACAATGAGCAGTTCTTC. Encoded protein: CSARDITPGTAVYNEQFF.

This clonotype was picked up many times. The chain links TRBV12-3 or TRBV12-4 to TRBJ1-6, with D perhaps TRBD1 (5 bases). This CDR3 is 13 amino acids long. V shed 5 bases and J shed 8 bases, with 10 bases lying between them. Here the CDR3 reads CASSLDSYSPLHF. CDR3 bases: TGTGCCAGCAGTCTCGACAGCTATTCACCCCTCCACTTT.

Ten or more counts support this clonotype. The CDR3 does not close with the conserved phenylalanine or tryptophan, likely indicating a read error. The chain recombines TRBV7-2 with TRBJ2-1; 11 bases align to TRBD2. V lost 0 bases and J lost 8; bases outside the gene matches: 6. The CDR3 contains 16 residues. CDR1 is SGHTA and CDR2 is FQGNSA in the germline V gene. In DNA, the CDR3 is TGTGCCAGCAGCTTAGCTAGCGGGGGGGCTCGTGATGAGCAGTTCCTC. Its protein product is CASSLASGGARDEQFL.

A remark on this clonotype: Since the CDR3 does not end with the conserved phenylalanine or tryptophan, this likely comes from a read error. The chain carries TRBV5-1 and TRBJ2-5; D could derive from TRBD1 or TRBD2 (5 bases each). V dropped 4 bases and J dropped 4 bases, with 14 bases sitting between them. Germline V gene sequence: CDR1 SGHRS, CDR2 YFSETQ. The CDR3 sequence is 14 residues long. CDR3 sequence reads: CASSGGDLLETQYL. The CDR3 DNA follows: TGCGCCAGCAGCGGTGGGGACCTGCTAGAGACCCAGTACCTC.

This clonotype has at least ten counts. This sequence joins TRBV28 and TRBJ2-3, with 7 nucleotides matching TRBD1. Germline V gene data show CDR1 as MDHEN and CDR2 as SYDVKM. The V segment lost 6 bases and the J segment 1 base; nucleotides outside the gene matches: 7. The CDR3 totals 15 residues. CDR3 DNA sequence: TGTGCCAGCAGCCCCCCCGACAGGGGCACAGATACGCAGTATTTT. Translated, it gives CASSPPDRGTDTQYF.

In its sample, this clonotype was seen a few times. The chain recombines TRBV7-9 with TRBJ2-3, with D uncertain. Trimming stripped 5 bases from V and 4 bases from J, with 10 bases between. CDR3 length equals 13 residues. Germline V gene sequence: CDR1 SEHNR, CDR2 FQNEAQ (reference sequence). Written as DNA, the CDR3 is TGTGCCAGCAGCCCCCCTACCGCAGATACGCAGTATTTT. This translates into CASSPPTADTQYF.

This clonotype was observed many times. In DNA form, the CDR3 reads TGCAGTGCTGACAGACTAGTCTCCGGGTCCTACGAGCAGTACTTC. Protein product: CSADRLVSGSYEQYF. This chain connects TRBV20-1 to TRBJ2-7, with D possibly matching TRBD2 (6 bases). V gave up 5 bases and J gave up 1 base, with 18 bases separating them. The CDR3 is 15 residues long. Germline lookup yields CDR1 DFQATT and CDR2 SNEGSKA (reference sequence).

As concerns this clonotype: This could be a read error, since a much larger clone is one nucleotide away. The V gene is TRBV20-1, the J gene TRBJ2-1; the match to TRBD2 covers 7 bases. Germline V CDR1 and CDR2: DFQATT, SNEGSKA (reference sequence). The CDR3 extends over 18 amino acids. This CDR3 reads CSARDGNSGWASYNGQFF. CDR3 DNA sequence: TGCAGTGCTAGAGATGGGAATAGCGGGTGGGCCTCCTACAATGGGCAGTTCTTC.

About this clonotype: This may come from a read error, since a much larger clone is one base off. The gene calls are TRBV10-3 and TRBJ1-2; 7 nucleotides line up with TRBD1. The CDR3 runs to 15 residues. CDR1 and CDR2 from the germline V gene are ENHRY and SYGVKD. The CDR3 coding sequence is TGTGCCGTCAGTGCTGACAGGGCCGCTAACTATGGCTACACCTTC. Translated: CAVSADRAANYGYTF.

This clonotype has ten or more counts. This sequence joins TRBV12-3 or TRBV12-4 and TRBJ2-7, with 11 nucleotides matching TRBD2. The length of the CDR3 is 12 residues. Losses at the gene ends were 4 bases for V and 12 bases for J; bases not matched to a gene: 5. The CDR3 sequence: CASSSTSGERYF. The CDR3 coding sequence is TGTGCCAGCAGTTCGACTAGCGGGGAACGGTACTTC.

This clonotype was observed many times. CDR3 sequence (DNA): TGTGCCAGCAGCTTGGTTCCTAACTCGGGCACAGATACGCAGTATTTT. This encodes CASSLVPNSGTDTQYF. The chain carries TRBV5-8 and TRBJ2-3; D unclear. The CDR3 contains 16 residues. CDR1 SGHTS and CDR2 YDEGEE come from the germline V gene. Trimming removed 0 bases from V and 1 base from J, with 12 bases in between.

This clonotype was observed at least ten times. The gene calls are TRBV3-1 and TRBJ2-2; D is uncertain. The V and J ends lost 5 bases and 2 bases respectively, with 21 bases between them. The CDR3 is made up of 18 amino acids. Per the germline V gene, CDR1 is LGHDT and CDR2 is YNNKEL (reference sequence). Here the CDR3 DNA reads TGTGCCAGCAGCAACCACCGGGCCACATCTTTTAACACCGGGGAGCTGTTTTTT. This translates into CASSNHRATSFNTGELFF.

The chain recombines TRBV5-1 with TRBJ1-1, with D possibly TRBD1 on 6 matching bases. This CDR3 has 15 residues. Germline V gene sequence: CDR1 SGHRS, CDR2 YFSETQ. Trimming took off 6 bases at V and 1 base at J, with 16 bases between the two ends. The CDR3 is CASNWGLPPNTEAFF. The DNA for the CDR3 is TGCGCCAGCAACTGGGGGCTACCCCCGAACACTGAAGCTTTCTTT. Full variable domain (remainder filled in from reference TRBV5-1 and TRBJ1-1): KAGVTQTPRYLIKTRGQQVTLSCSPISGHRSVSWYQQTPGQGLQFLFEYFSETQRNKGNFPGRFSGRQFSNSRSEMNVSTLELGDSALYLCASNWGLPPNTEAFFGQGTRLTVV.

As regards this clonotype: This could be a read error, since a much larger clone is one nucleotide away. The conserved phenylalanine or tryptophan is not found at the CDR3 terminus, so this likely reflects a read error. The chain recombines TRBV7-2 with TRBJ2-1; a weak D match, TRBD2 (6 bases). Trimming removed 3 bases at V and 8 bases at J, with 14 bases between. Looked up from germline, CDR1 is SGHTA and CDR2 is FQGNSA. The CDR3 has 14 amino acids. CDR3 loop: CASSFWRDQYEQFL. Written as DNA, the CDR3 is TGTGCCAGCAGCTTCTGGCGGGACCAATATGAGCAGTTCCTC.

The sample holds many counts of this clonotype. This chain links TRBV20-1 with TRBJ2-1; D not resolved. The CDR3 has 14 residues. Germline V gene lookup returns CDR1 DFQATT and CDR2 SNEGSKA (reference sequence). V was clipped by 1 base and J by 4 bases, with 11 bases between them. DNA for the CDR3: TGCAGTGCTAGAGGGACCAAAACTTACAATGAGCAGTTCTTC. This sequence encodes CSARGTKTYNEQFF.

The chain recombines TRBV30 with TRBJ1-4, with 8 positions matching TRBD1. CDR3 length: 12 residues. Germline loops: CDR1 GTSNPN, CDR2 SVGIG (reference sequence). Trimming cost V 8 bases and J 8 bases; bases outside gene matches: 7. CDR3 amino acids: CAGRTGTEKLFF. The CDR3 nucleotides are TGTGCCGGACGGACAGGGACCGAAAAACTGTTTTTT. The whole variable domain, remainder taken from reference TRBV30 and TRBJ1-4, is SQTIHQWPATLVQPVGSPLSLECTVEGTSNPNLYWYRQAAGRGLQLLFYSVGIGQISSEVPQNLSASRPQDRQFILSSKKLLLSDSGFYLCAGRTGTEKLFFGSGTQLSVL.